One and the same sample provided the 27 T cell receptor beta chains below, sequenced in a study of cytomegalovirus exposure and HLA in healthy donors. PCR primers comprised 60 Vbeta and 13 Jbeta primers. Measured with immunoSEQ multiplex PCR; TCRdb has only the in-frame clones, and not every one. Here the sample spans about 200,000 clones, roughly 84% being singletons. The sequenced sample was PBMCs. The receptors come from a man in his forties or fifties in good health and CMV-seronegative.

The chain links TRBV19 to TRBJ2-7, with 10 nucleotides matching TRBD2. The CDR3 is 14 residues long. V lost 5 bases to trimming and J lost 6 bases; unmatched junction nucleotides: 7. Germline V gene data show CDR1 as LNHDA and CDR2 as SQIVND (reference sequence). CDR3: CASSASSGSTEQYF. CDR3 bases: TGTGCCAGTAGTGCCTCTAGCGGGAGCACCGAGCAGTACTTC.

The rearrangement joins TRBV11-2 to TRBJ2-7, with TRBD2 identical over 7 bases. Per germline, CDR1 SGHAT and CDR2 FQNNGV. The CDR3 runs to 15 residues. The V gene end was trimmed by 1 base and the J gene end by 9 bases; junction bases not matched to a gene: 12. CDR3 loop: CASSLASSGALGQYF. The DNA of the CDR3 is TGTGCCAGCAGCTTAGCGTCTAGCGGAGCCCTTGGGCAGTACTTC.

The chain links TRBV13 to TRBJ2-3; 10 nucleotides line up with TRBD2. V lost 5 bases to trimming and J lost 2 bases; unmatched junction nucleotides: 4. The CDR3 is 15 amino acids. Germline CDR1 is PRHDT and CDR2 is FYEKMQ (reference sequence). CDR3 coding DNA: TGTGCCAGCAGCCCAAGCGGGAGGGTCACAGATACGCAGTATTTT. It codes for CASSPSGRVTDTQYF.

The V call is TRBV7-2, the J call TRBJ2-7, with D possibly matching TRBD2 (5 bases). The CDR3 spans 15 residues. Looked up from germline, CDR1 is SGHTA and CDR2 is FQGNSA. V shed 4 bases and J shed 3 bases, with 16 bases lying between them. CDR3 nucleotide sequence: TGTGCCAGCAGCTATAGTCCGGTCCGGGACTACGAGCAGTACTTC. It codes for CASSYSPVRDYEQYF.

This chain uses TRBV7-9 with TRBJ1-5, with TRBD1 matching over 7 bases. The CDR3 runs 17 residues. The V and J ends lost 5 bases and 0 bases, in that order; junction bases with no gene match: 10. Germline CDR1 and CDR2: SEHNR and FQNEAQ (reference sequence). As DNA, the CDR3 is TGTGCCAGCAGCCTCTCCGGGGGACAGAATAGCAATCAGCCCCAGCATTTT. It yields the protein CASSLSGGQNSNQPQHF. Combining the CDR3 with reference TRBV7-9 and TRBJ1-5 gives the whole variable domain DTGVSQNPRHKITKRGQNVTFRCDPISEHNRLYWYRQTLGQGPEFLTYFQNEAQLEKSRLLSDRFSAERPKGSFSTLEIQRTEQGDSAMYLCASSLSGGQNSNQPQHFGDGTRLSIL.

This clone occurred a few times. The V and J genes are TRBV19 and TRBJ2-7; the D is unclear. Trimming stripped 6 bases from V and 5 bases from J, with 14 bases between. The CDR3 loop spans 13 amino acids. Germline V gene data show CDR1 as LNHDA and CDR2 as SQIVND (reference sequence). The CDR3 DNA reads TGTGCCAGTAGATCCCAGGCTCTCCACGAGCAGTACTTC. Translation gives CASRSQALHEQYF.

The gene calls are TRBV21-1 and TRBJ1-5; TRBD1, the table's D call, was not compared with the DNA. TRBV21-1 is a known pseudogene. The CDR3 length is 19 residues. CDR3 sequence reads: CASSRETGRILYSNQPQHF. CDR3 bases: TGTGCCAGCAGCAGGGAGACAGGACGGATTCTTTATAGCAATCAGCCCCAGCATTTT.

The V and J genes are TRBV28 and TRBJ2-2; D might be TRBD1 (5 bases). Germline V gives CDR1 MDHEN, CDR2 SYDVKM. V lost 11 bases and J lost 0, with 16 bases in between. The CDR3 has 15 amino acids. CDR3 residues: CASKKAGTNTGELFF. The DNA of the CDR3 is TGTGCCTCCAAAAAGGCAGGGACGAACACCGGGGAGCTGTTTTTT.

The gene calls are TRBV14 and TRBJ2-6; D is perhaps TRBD1 (5 bases). This CDR3 has 15 amino acids. CDR1 is SGHDN, CDR2 FVKESK, per germline. Trimming shortened V by 4 bases and J by 0 bases, and 7 bases separated the two germline ends. The CDR3: CASSPTVSGANVLTF. The DNA for the CDR3 is TGTGCCAGCAGCCCGACAGTCTCTGGGGCCAACGTCCTGACTTTC.

The chain has TRBV30 and TRBJ1-2; TRBD1 agrees at 9 bases. In germline, CDR1 is GTSNPN, CDR2 SVGIG (reference sequence). The CDR3 is made up of 13 amino acids. The junction had 9 bases not matched to a gene; V was cut back by 5 bases and J by 8 bases. The CDR3 DNA is TGTGCCTGGGTTACCCTCGGGACAGGGGGCTACACCTTC. This translates into CAWVTLGTGGYTF.

The chain joins TRBV5-1 to TRBJ2-7; 11 bases fit TRBD2. The germline V gene has CDR1 SGHRS and CDR2 YFSETQ. The CDR3 totals 15 residues. The V segment lost 0 bases and the J segment 4 bases; nucleotides outside the gene matches: 3. CDR3 DNA: TGCGCCAGCAGCTTGGAGACTAGCGGGATTTACGAGCAGTACTTC. Translation: CASSLETSGIYEQYF. The variable domain in full, completed from reference TRBV5-1 and TRBJ2-7, reads KAGVTQTPRYLIKTRGQQVTLSCSPISGHRSVSWYQQTPGQGLQFLFEYFSETQRNKGNFPGRFSGRQFSNSRSEMNVSTLELGDSALYLCASSLETSGIYEQYFGPGTRLTVT.

V usage is TRBV6-6 and J usage is TRBJ2-2; 9 positions agree with TRBD1. This CDR3 spans 15 amino acids. J gave up 2 bases and V 6 bases, and 4 bases lay outside the gene matches. Germline V gives CDR1 MNHNY, CDR2 SVGAGI (reference sequence). CDR3 residues: CASSKQGANTGELFF. CDR3 DNA sequence: TGTGCCAGCAGCAAACAGGGGGCTAACACCGGGGAGCTGTTTTTT.

J is TRBJ2-7 and V is TRBV6-4, with 14 bases that match TRBD2. J gave up 5 bases and V 4 bases, and 4 bases lay outside the gene matches. The V gene's germline CDR1 is MRHNA and CDR2 SNTAGT. The CDR3 has 15 amino acids. The CDR3 here is CASSAGLAGVHEQYF. In DNA, the CDR3 is TGTGCCAGCAGTGCGGGACTAGCGGGAGTCCACGAGCAGTACTTC.

The chain carries TRBV27 and TRBJ1-5, with a possible D match to TRBD1 (6 bases). The germline gives CDR1 MNHEY, CDR2 SMNVEV (reference sequence). This CDR3 has 14 amino acids. The V gene lost 8 bases and the J gene lost 6 bases, with 17 bases spanning the gap. The CDR3 bases are TGTGCCAGCCGACCGATGACAGGTACTCAGCCCCAGCATTTT. Protein sequence: CASRPMTGTQPQHF.

The J gene is TRBJ1-2, the V gene TRBV5-6; possibly TRBD1 for D (5 bases). Germline V gene sequence: CDR1 SGHDT, CDR2 YYEEEE. V was cut by 4 bases and J by 3 bases, with 22 bases left in between. The CDR3 consists of 17 residues. CDR3 coding DNA: TGTGCCAGCAGCGTAGATTTAATAGGGGTCGCCTACTATGGCTACACCTTC. This gives the protein CASSVDLIGVAYYGYTF.

Remarks on this clone: At one end the junction does not follow the germline gene, possibly because of a read error. This chain joins TRBV7-9 and TRBJ1-1; unclear D gene. In germline, CDR1 is SEHNR, CDR2 FQNEAQ (reference sequence). CDR3 length equals 15 residues. CDR3 sequence reads: CSSSLALAVQTEAFF. CDR3 coding DNA: TGTTCCAGCAGCTTAGCTCTGGCAGTCCAGACTGAAGCTTTCTTT.

This clone was counted once. V gene TRBV19 combines with J gene TRBJ1-1; TRBD1 might be the D (5 bases). The V gene lost 6 bases and the J gene lost 3 bases, with 14 bases spanning the gap. CDR1 is LNHDA, CDR2 SQIVND, per germline (reference sequence). CDR3 size: 14 residues. The CDR3 is CASSGRGRDTEAFF. The CDR3 coding sequence is TGTGCCAGTAGCGGTCGGGGGAGGGACACTGAAGCTTTCTTT.

This clone was counted between two and nine times. The rearrangement links TRBV4-1 to TRBJ1-2, with D possibly matching TRBD1 (6 bases). There are 15 residues in the CDR3. The germline V gene encodes CDR1 MGHRA and CDR2 YSYEKL. V dropped 4 bases and J dropped 0 bases, with 12 bases sitting between them. The CDR3 DNA follows: TGCGCCAGCAGCCTGTACAGGGACACTAACTATGGCTACACCTTC. This gives the protein CASSLYRDTNYGYTF.

V usage is TRBV28 and J usage is TRBJ1-1; 9 bases are shared with TRBD1. The germline CDR1 and CDR2 sequences are MDHEN and SYDVKM. The CDR3 is made up of 15 amino acids. The V gene end was trimmed by 2 bases and the J gene end by 3 bases; junction bases not matched to a gene: 4. The CDR3 sequence: CASSLGTGSYTEAFF. Here the CDR3 DNA reads TGTGCCAGCAGTTTAGGGACAGGGTCGTACACTGAAGCTTTCTTT.

The chain employs TRBV29-1 and TRBJ1-2; tentatively, D is TRBD1 (6 bases). V shed 5 bases and J shed 6 bases, with 19 bases lying between them. There are 14 residues in the CDR3. In germline, CDR1 is SQVTM, CDR2 ANQGSEA. The DNA of the CDR3 is TGCAGCGTTAATGATCAGGGGACGGCGGATGGCTACACCTTC. The encoded protein is CSVNDQGTADGYTF.

The chain is built from TRBV7-2 and TRBJ2-7; D is undetermined. The CDR3 covers 14 residues. CDR1 SGHTA and CDR2 FQGNSA come from the germline V gene. Between the trimmed V and J ends, which lost 5 bases and 0 bases, there was a span of 11 bases. The CDR3, as DNA: TGTGCCAGCAGCCTAGACTCGTCCTCCTACGAGCAGTACTTC. It translates to CASSLDSSSYEQYF. The variable domain in full, completed from reference TRBV7-2 and TRBJ2-7, reads GAGVSQSPSNKVTEKGKDVELRCDPISGHTALYWYRQSLGQGLEFLIYFQGNSAPDKSGLPSDRFSAERTGGSVSTLTIQRTQQEDSAVYLCASSLDSSSYEQYFGPGTRLTVT.

This CDR3 reads CASSLRTGEIDTQYF. CDR3 bases: TGTGCCAGCAGTCTCAGGACAGGGGAAATAGATACGCAGTATTTT. The V call is TRBV9, the J call TRBJ2-3; 9 bases are a match to TRBD1. Trimming cost V 5 bases and J 5 bases; bases outside gene matches: 9. The CDR3 is made up of 15 amino acids. Germline V gene lookup returns CDR1 SGDLS and CDR2 YYNGEE.

The V and J genes are TRBV5-1 and TRBJ2-7, with TRBD2 matching over 7 bases. The CDR3 consists of 16 residues. With 4 bases clipped from V and 2 bases from J, the junction kept 12 bases outside the gene matches. The germline gives CDR1 SGHRS, CDR2 YFSETQ. CDR3 nucleotide sequence: TGCGCCAGCAGCCGGGACGGGACTACAACTACCTACGAGCAGTACTTC. Translation: CASSRDGTTTTYEQYF.

This rearrangement joins TRBV2 to TRBJ2-2, with 16 bases fitting TRBD2. This CDR3 is 21 amino acids long. Germline-derived CDR1 and CDR2 are SNHLY and FYNNEI. Trimming cost V 7 bases and J 1 base; bases outside gene matches: 15. The CDR3 nucleotides are TGTGCCAGCATTGCCGGGACTAGCGGGAGGGCCCCGTCCCTGAACACCGGGGAGCTGTTTTTT. The encoded protein is CASIAGTSGRAPSLNTGELFF.

The chain joins TRBV27 to TRBJ2-1; 7 positions agree with TRBD2. Germline CDR1 MNHEY, CDR2 SMNVEV (reference sequence). J was trimmed by 6 bases and V by 5 bases; bases with no gene match: 10. The CDR3 is 15 residues long. CDR3 nucleotide sequence: TGTGCCAGCAGTCGGAGGGGAGGGGTACCCAATGAGCAGTTCTTC. Residues: CASSRRGGVPNEQFF.

This clone has more than one count but fewer than ten. This chain uses TRBV7-2 with TRBJ1-2; 9 nucleotides align to TRBD1. The trim removed 5 bases at V and 6 bases at J, leaving 10 bases unmatched. The germline V gene encodes CDR1 SGHTA and CDR2 FQGNSA. The CDR3 sequence is 15 residues long. The chain's CDR3 is CASSRNRQGEDGYTF. For the CDR3, the DNA is TGTGCCAGCAGCCGAAATAGACAGGGGGAAGATGGCTACACCTTC.

The J gene is TRBJ2-7, the V gene TRBV7-3, with TRBD2 as a possible D gene (5 bases). There are 16 residues in the CDR3. The ends were cut back, 5 bases at V and 6 bases at J, with 23 bases in the middle. Per the germline V gene, CDR1 is SGHTA and CDR2 is FQGTGA. The CDR3 region has the DNA TGTGCCAGCAGCATGTCATCCGGGATGAAAAACGGCGAGCAGTACTTC. Translated, it gives CASSMSSGMKNGEQYF.